Below, 29 T cell receptor beta chains from the same sample are listed, as sequenced in a study of T cells after yellow fever vaccination. TCRdb recomputed calls from the 5' RACE reads with MiXCR, one row per CDR3 protein. The table lists about 220,000 distinct CDR3 sequences, 2.5% to 3.5% of them singletons. The specimen was CD4+ T cells sorted from PBMCs, collected 10 days after the yellow fever booster vaccination. These TCRs come from a man younger than 30 who received the YFV17D yellow fever vaccine.

This clonotype was picked up many times. This chain joins TRBV6-2 or TRBV6-3 and TRBJ2-5; 7 nucleotides match TRBD1. From germline, CDR1 is MNHEY and CDR2 SVGEGT. The CDR3 covers 14 residues. Trimming at V came to 7 bases and at J to 3 bases, leaving 8 bases not matched to a gene. For the CDR3, the DNA is TGTGCCAGCAAAGACCCAGGGGGAAAAGAGACCCAGTACTTC. Translation: CASKDPGGKETQYF.

The table lists this clonotype with many counts. The chain employs TRBV4-1 and TRBJ2-7; 9 positions agree with TRBD1. CDR1 MGHRA and CDR2 YSYEKL come from the germline V gene. The ends lost 3 bases at V and 5 bases at J; junction bases unmatched: 2. CDR3 size: 13 residues. The CDR3 loop reads CASSQRQGDEQYV. The DNA of the CDR3 is TGCGCCAGCAGCCAGAGACAGGGGGACGAGCAGTACGTC.

This clonotype was detected many times. Its ends do not fully match the called genes, so a read error is possible. The chain combines TRBV20-1 with TRBJ2-1, with D unclear. Germline V gene data show CDR1 as DFQATT and CDR2 as SNEGSKA (reference sequence). The CDR3 is 13 amino acids. In DNA form, the CDR3 reads TGCAGTGCAAGAGTCTCGGCAGGAGCTGAGCAGTTCTTC. Translating gives CSARVSAGAEQFF.

This clonotype has just a few counts. This sequence joins TRBV27 and TRBJ1-5; 8 positions match TRBD1. The CDR3 totals 15 residues. Trimming at V came to 0 bases and at J to 7 bases, leaving 5 bases not matched to a gene. Germline V lookup: CDR1 MNHEY, CDR2 SMNVEV (reference sequence). The CDR3: CASSLSDREGQPQHF. CDR3 nucleotides: TGTGCCAGCAGTTTATCGGACAGGGAGGGGCAGCCCCAGCATTTT.

The chain links TRBV18 to TRBJ1-5; a weak D match, TRBD1 (5 bases). The CDR3 covers 13 residues. Deletions cut 4 bases from V and 6 bases from J, with 10 bases between. The germline V gene has CDR1 KGHSH and CDR2 LQKENI. The CDR3 here is CASSLSGSQPQHF. The CDR3 coding sequence is TGTGCCAGCTCACTTTCAGGGAGTCAGCCCCAGCATTTT.

This clonotype appeared many times. The chain couples TRBV30 to TRBJ2-4; 10 nucleotides match TRBD2. Germline trimming cut 3 bases from V and 0 bases from J; bases unmatched to any gene: 5. The germline V gene has CDR1 GTSNPN and CDR2 SVGIG (reference sequence). The CDR3 has 16 residues. The CDR3 DNA reads TGTGCCTGGAGAAGCGGGGGGGAACTAGCCAAAAACATTCAGTACTTC. Translation: CAWRSGGELAKNIQYF.

This clonotype was seen only a few times. This chain links TRBV7-2 with TRBJ2-1; D unresolved. V lost 3 bases and J lost 6, with 9 bases in between. From germline, CDR1 is SGHTA and CDR2 FQGNSA. This CDR3 has 13 residues. The CDR3 bases are TGTGCCAGCAGCTTGGCCAGAGTCAATGAGCAGTTCTTC. Amino acid sequence: CASSLARVNEQFF. Complete variable domain (other parts from reference TRBV7-2 and TRBJ2-1): GAGVSQSPSNKVTEKGKDVELRCDPISGHTALYWYRQSLGQGLEFLIYFQGNSAPDKSGLPSDRFSAERTGGSVSTLTIQRTQQEDSAVYLCASSLARVNEQFFGPGTRLTVL.

This clonotype was counted ten times or more. The chain joins TRBV6-5 to TRBJ2-7; tentatively, D is TRBD1 (6 bases). V was shortened by 2 bases and J by 3 bases, with 8 bases between the two germline ends. This CDR3 contains 13 residues. Germline values: CDR1 MNHEY, CDR2 SVGAGI. The CDR3 here is CASSYKGVYEQYF. The CDR3 DNA sequence: TGTGCCAGCAGTTACAAGGGGGTCTACGAGCAGTACTTC.

This clonotype has a count of ten or more. The V and J genes are TRBV9 and TRBJ2-5; D may be TRBD1 (6 bases). V dropped 0 bases and J dropped 5 bases, with 17 bases sitting between them. Germline assignment: CDR1 SGDLS and CDR2 YYNGEE. The CDR3 is made up of 16 amino acids. The CDR3 region has the DNA TGTGCCAGCAGCGTAGGGCCGGATGGGGGCGCGGAGACCCAGTACTTC. As protein: CASSVGPDGGAETQYF.

The table lists this clonotype with a few counts. The chain carries TRBV9 and TRBJ1-1; TRBD1 agrees at 9 bases. This CDR3 region has 16 residues. Germline trimming cut 6 bases from V and 0 bases from J; bases unmatched to any gene: 9. Germline V gives CDR1 SGDLS, CDR2 YYNGEE. CDR3 loop: CASTLWTGELNTEAFF. The DNA of the CDR3 is TGTGCCAGCACCTTGTGGACAGGGGAATTGAACACTGAAGCTTTCTTT. The variable domain in full, completed from reference TRBV9 and TRBJ1-1, reads DSGVTQTPKHLITATGQRVTLRCSPRSGDLSVYWYQQSLDQGLQFLIQYYNGEERAKGNILERFSAQQFPDLHSELNLSSLELGDSALYFCASTLWTGELNTEAFFGQGTRLTVV.

This clonotype showed up many times. The chain links TRBV19 to TRBJ1-1, with D unclear. The CDR3 loop spans 12 amino acids. Looked up from germline, CDR1 is LNHDA and CDR2 is SQIVND (reference sequence). The ends were cut back, 6 bases at V and 4 bases at J, with 9 bases in the middle. The CDR3 sequence is CASRAKSTEAFF. CDR3 coding DNA: TGTGCCAGTAGGGCAAAGAGCACTGAAGCTTTCTTT.

This clonotype has only a few counts. V gene TRBV20-1 combines with J gene TRBJ1-1; 10 nucleotides line up with TRBD1. Looked up from germline, CDR1 is DFQATT and CDR2 is SNEGSKA (reference sequence). J gave up 7 bases and V 1 base, and 3 bases lay outside the gene matches. The CDR3 consists of 13 residues. CDR3 coding DNA: TGCAGTGCTAGAGGACAGGGGGCATATGAAGCTTTCTTT. As protein: CSARGQGAYEAFF.

This clonotype was recorded at least ten times. The V call is TRBV5-5, the J call TRBJ2-1; 8 nucleotides line up with TRBD1. V gave up 4 bases and J gave up 1 base; unmatched junction bases: 4. This CDR3 has 15 amino acids. Germline lookup yields CDR1 SGHKS and CDR2 YYEKEE (reference sequence). The CDR3 region has the DNA TGTGCCAGCAGCACAGACAGGGGATCCTACAATGAGCAGTTCTTC. Its protein is CASSTDRGSYNEQFF.

In its sample, this clonotype was seen many times. The chain links TRBV4-2 to TRBJ2-3; D may be TRBD2 (6 bases). Per the germline V gene, CDR1 is LGHNA and CDR2 is YNFKEQ. The germline V and J ends were trimmed by 6 bases and 2 bases, with 15 bases remaining between them. This CDR3 has 15 residues. The CDR3 DNA sequence: TGTGCCAGCAGGTCACGGGGGACGGACACAGATACGCAGTATTTT. Protein product: CASRSRGTDTDTQYF.

This chain links TRBV5-1 with TRBJ2-5; tentative D call: TRBD2 (6 bases). The V end was cut by 5 bases, the J end by 9 bases, with 11 bases between. This CDR3 is 11 amino acids long. The germline V gene encodes CDR1 SGHRS and CDR2 YFSETQ. The CDR3 reads CASSSGVAQYF. The DNA for the CDR3 is TGCGCCAGCAGTTCGGGGGTGGCCCAGTACTTC.

The chain employs TRBV28 and TRBJ1-5; 9 nucleotides agree with TRBD1. The CDR3 is 16 residues long. The V segment lost 5 bases and the J segment 2 bases; nucleotides outside the gene matches: 7. Germline values: CDR1 MDHEN, CDR2 SYDVKM. The CDR3 here is CASSPGTGRGNQPQHF. The CDR3 nucleotides read TGTGCCAGCAGTCCGGGGACAGGGAGGGGCAATCAGCCCCAGCATTTT. The full variable domain, with the rest looked up from reference TRBV28 and TRBJ1-5, is DVKVTQSSRYLVKRTGEKVFLECVQDMDHENMFWYRQDPGLGLRLIYFSYDVKMKEKGDIPEGYSVSREKKERFSLILESASTNQTSMYLCASSPGTGRGNQPQHFGDGTRLSIL.

At least ten counts were recorded for this clonotype. CDR3 coding DNA: TGTGCCAGCAGTACGGGACAGGCATCCTACGAGCAGTACGTC. Encoded protein: CASSTGQASYEQYV. The rearrangement uses TRBV5-5 and TRBJ2-7; TRBD1 aligns across 8 bases. CDR3 length: 14 residues. The V and J ends lost 5 bases and 1 base, in that order; junction bases with no gene match: 5. The germline CDR1 and CDR2 sequences are SGHKS and YYEKEE (reference sequence).

This clonotype was detected ten times or more. The rearrangement links TRBV12-3 or TRBV12-4 to TRBJ2-1; D is perhaps TRBD2 (6 bases). V was shortened by 6 bases and J by 0 bases, with 12 bases between the two germline ends. The CDR3 sequence is 15 residues long. DNA for the CDR3: TGTGCCAGCAGGCCCCGGGGGAGCTCCTACAATGAGCAGTTCTTC. Its translation: CASRPRGSSYNEQFF.

This clonotype was observed many times. J is TRBJ2-1 and V is TRBV24-1; a possible D gene is TRBD2 (6 bases). Deletions cut 9 bases from V and 5 bases from J, with 16 bases between. CDR3 length equals 14 residues. The germline gives CDR1 KGHDR, CDR2 SFDVKD. The CDR3 spells CATSKGGLNNEQFF. CDR3 nucleotides: TGTGCCACCTCCAAAGGAGGGTTAAACAATGAGCAGTTCTTC.

This clonotype was recorded at least ten times. The chain carries TRBV7-2 and TRBJ2-3; the D gene could be TRBD1 or TRBD2 (6 bases each). CDR1 is SGHTA, CDR2 FQGNSA, per germline. Trimming cost V 5 bases and J 3 bases, with 15 bases left between them. The CDR3 is 15 residues long. The CDR3 loop reads CASSRGHSGTDTQYF. The CDR3, as DNA: TGTGCCAGCAGCCGGGGGCACTCGGGGACAGATACGCAGTATTTT.

This clonotype was found a few times. This rearrangement joins TRBV15 to TRBJ2-2; D remains ambiguous. Germline V gives CDR1 LNHNV, CDR2 YYDKDF (reference sequence). This CDR3 spans 15 amino acids. Deletions cut 0 bases from V and 2 bases from J, with 7 bases between. The CDR3 here is CATSRDRINTGELFF. In DNA form, the CDR3 reads TGTGCCACCAGCAGAGACAGGATAAACACCGGGGAGCTGTTTTTT.

This clonotype has a count of ten or more. The genes are TRBV3-1 and TRBJ2-1, with 8 bases that match TRBD1. The CDR3 loop spans 12 amino acids. Germline loops: CDR1 LGHDT, CDR2 YNNKEL (reference sequence). The V segment lost 5 bases and the J segment 10 bases; nucleotides outside the gene matches: 4. CDR3 region: CASSSGGREQFF. The DNA of the CDR3 is TGTGCCAGCAGCTCAGGGGGCCGGGAGCAGTTCTTC.

There are a few counts of this clonotype. The chain couples TRBV30 to TRBJ1-1; 7 bases align to TRBD1. V was pared by 0 bases and J by 11 bases, with 3 bases of the junction left unmatched. CDR1 is GTSNPN, CDR2 SVGIG, per germline (reference sequence). CDR3 length: 11 residues. CDR3 loop: CAWSVQGKAFF. CDR3 coding DNA: TGTGCCTGGAGTGTACAGGGGAAGGCTTTCTTT.

This clonotype was seen more than once but under ten times. The genes are TRBV19 and TRBJ2-1; the match to TRBD2 covers 10 bases. The CDR3 length is 14 residues. CDR1 LNHDA and CDR2 SQIVND come from the germline V gene (reference sequence). Trimming cost V 4 bases and J 8 bases; bases outside gene matches: 5. CDR3 protein: CASSTLAGTHEQFF. The CDR3 DNA reads TGTGCCAGTAGTACACTAGCGGGGACCCATGAGCAGTTCTTC.

This chain connects TRBV5-1 to TRBJ2-2; D tentatively reads TRBD1 or TRBD2 (5 bases each). The CDR3 length is 14 residues. V dropped 4 bases and J dropped 1 base, with 8 bases sitting between them. CDR1 is SGHRS, CDR2 YFSETQ, per germline. For the CDR3, the DNA is TGCGCCAGCAGCAGGGACGGGAACACCGGGGAGCTGTTTTTT. Translating gives CASSRDGNTGELFF. The full variable domain, rest sourced from reference TRBV5-1 and TRBJ2-2, is KAGVTQTPRYLIKTRGQQVTLSCSPISGHRSVSWYQQTPGQGLQFLFEYFSETQRNKGNFPGRFSGRQFSNSRSEMNVSTLELGDSALYLCASSRDGNTGELFFGEGSRLTVL.

This clonotype was recorded many times. The genes are TRBV6-5 and TRBJ1-2; TRBD1 might be the D (6 bases). The CDR3 loop spans 13 amino acids. CDR1 and CDR2 from the germline V gene are MNHEY and SVGAGI. V was shortened by 5 bases and J by 7 bases, with 14 bases between the two germline ends. In DNA form, the CDR3 reads TGTGCCAGCAGTAATACAGGGTTGGGTGGCTACACCTTC. Translation gives CASSNTGLGGYTF.

The chain is built from TRBV6-5 and TRBJ2-3; no firm D call. CDR3 length equals 14 residues. V was pared by 6 bases and J by 0 bases, with 10 bases between. Germline loops: CDR1 MNHEY, CDR2 SVGAGI. The CDR3 DNA follows: TGTGCCAGCAGCCAATCTCCTAGCACAGATACGCAGTATTTT. This sequence encodes CASSQSPSTDTQYF.

V usage is TRBV18 and J usage is TRBJ2-3, with TRBD2 identical over 11 bases. With 3 bases clipped from V and 4 bases from J, the junction kept 6 bases outside the gene matches. The CDR3 length is 16 residues. Germline V gene lookup returns CDR1 KGHSH and CDR2 LQKENI. The CDR3 spells CASSPPLAGGADTQYF. The CDR3 DNA is TGTGCCAGCTCACCGCCTCTAGCGGGGGGCGCAGATACGCAGTATTTT.

This clonotype was seen many times. The chain recombines TRBV20-1 with TRBJ2-5, with 7 nucleotides matching TRBD2. J lost 3 bases, V lost 3 bases, and 4 bases had no gene match. The CDR3 has 13 residues. Germline V gene data show CDR1 as DFQATT and CDR2 as SNEGSKA (reference sequence). This CDR3 reads CSARTSSKETQYF. CDR3 nucleotide sequence: TGCAGTGCTAGGACTAGCAGCAAAGAGACCCAGTACTTC.